This T cell receptor beta chain was profiled in a study of blood T cell repertoires in COVID-19 (dated by TCRdb to 2018 to 2020). Broadly, across the study: Collaborator samples came from the United States, Italy and Spain and covered acute and convalescent phases of COVID-19. The prospective study material was composed of cDNA or gDNA derived from T cells, B-cell-depleted T cells, or PBMCs. Deeply sampled blood TCRbeta repertoires from subjects exposed to, actively infected with, or recovered from COVID-19 were included in the dataset. A freely available public database, intended as a resource for researchers studying the immune response to SARS-CoV-2, is where the repertoires were released. The samples were drawn from the first 160 participants of the ongoing ImmuneRACE study and from some 1,300 subjects provided by 6 global collaborators. The sample metadata nearly always contained a de-identified subject ID, COVID-19 status, age in years and sex. Where available, HLA class I and class II types were taken from metadata supplied by the sample provider and were not determined by assay-based typing.

What the study reported, not specific to this receptor: The amount of clinical and demographic metadata varied by source and participant and was provided uncurated.

TCRbeta CDR3 regions were amplified from genomic DNA by means of the immunoSEQ Assay, a bias-controlled multiplex PCR. Processing in the source paper ran as follows. The number of nucleated cells in each sample was estimated from the amplification of reference gene primers within the assay. To quantify the absolute abundance of each unique TCRbeta CDR3 rearrangement, sequence reads were collapsed and filtered. For each sample, productive Simpson clonality was calculated by taking the square root of Simpson's diversity index across productive rearrangements. Held by TCRdb, this immuneACCESS table contains in-frame sequences only and omits some clones. Under half of the omission traces to an unresolved V gene where checked; the cause of the rest is unknown. V and J calls and clone size come straight from that table; D and trimming were deduced from the DNA. The sample table contains 490,000 or so clones; only one count was recorded for about nine tenths of them. Together, the top ten hold just over 8% of the sample.

In the prospective study, participants were 18 to 89 years old, resided in around 25 geographic areas of the United States, and were enrolled through a virtual design. To assign participants to cohorts, the prospective study relied on clinical history that participants themselves reported in a screening survey and a study questionnaire. ImmuneRACE Cohort 3 recovered participants were defined by two consecutive negative NP/OP PCR tests, healthcare professional clearance, or symptom resolution. Mobile phlebotomists in the prospective study collected whole blood, serum and a nasopharyngeal or oropharyngeal swab from every participant. Prospective study participants could optionally give additional blood draws and questionnaires over an approximately two-month period. Blood samples from the prospective study were shipped frozen or at room temperature prior to DNA extraction. V was cut back by 8 bases and J by 7 bases, leaving a gap of 9 bases between them. Taken from the germline V gene (reference sequence), the CDR1 and CDR2 loops are MNHEY and SMNVEV. The CDR3 contains 11 residues, cysteine and phenylalanine counted. Of the read, only the CDR3 DNA is kept; its 33 bases are in frame from base 1.

This clone was detected only once. Its antigen is unknown. No per-base quality is available; no much larger clone lies one base away. The rearranged chain carries TRBV27 and TRBJ2-1, with no D gene named confidently. The sequenced sample consisted of PBMCs or T cells enriched from blood (not recorded which). The receptor comes from a woman aged 60-70 years who had recovered from COVID-19. The DNA sequence follows: TGTGCCAGCTTGTATGCGAATGAGCAGTTCTTC. This sequence encodes CASLYANEQFF.